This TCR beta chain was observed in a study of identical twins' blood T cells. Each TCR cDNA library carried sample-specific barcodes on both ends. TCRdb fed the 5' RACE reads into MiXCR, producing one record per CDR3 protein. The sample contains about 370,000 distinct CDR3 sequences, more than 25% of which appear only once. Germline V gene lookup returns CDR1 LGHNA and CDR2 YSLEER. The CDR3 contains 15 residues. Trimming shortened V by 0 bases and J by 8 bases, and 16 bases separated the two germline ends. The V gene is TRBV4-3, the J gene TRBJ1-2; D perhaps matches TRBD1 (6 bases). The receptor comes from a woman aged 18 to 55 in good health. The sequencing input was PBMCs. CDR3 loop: CASSQDLTGRGGYTF. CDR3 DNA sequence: TGCGCCAGCAGCCAAGATTTAACAGGAAGGGGGGGCTACACCTTC.